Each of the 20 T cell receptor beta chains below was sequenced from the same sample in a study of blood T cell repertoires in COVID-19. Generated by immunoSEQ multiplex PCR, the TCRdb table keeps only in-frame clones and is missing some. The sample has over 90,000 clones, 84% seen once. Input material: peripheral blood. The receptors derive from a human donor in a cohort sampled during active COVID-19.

The CDR3 region has the DNA TGTGCCAGCAGCGCCGGGGGGGCCGGGACAGATACGCAGTATTTT. This codes for CASSAGGAGTDTQYF. V usage is TRBV5-4 and J usage is TRBJ2-3, with 8 bases identical to TRBD2. The J segment lost 3 bases and the V segment lost 4 bases, leaving 7 bases of the junction unmatched. The CDR3 length is 15 residues. CDR1 is SGHNT, CDR2 YYREEE, per germline (reference sequence).

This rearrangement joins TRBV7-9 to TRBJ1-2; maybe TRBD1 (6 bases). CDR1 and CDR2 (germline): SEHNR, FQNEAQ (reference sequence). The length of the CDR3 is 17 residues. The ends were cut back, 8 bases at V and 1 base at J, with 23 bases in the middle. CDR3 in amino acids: CASGHFSGRGHNYGYTF. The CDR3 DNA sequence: TGTGCCAGCGGACACTTCTCGGGCAGGGGCCATAACTATGGCTACACCTTC. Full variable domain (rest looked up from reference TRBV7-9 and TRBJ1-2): DTGVSQNPRHKITKRGQNVTFRCDPISEHNRLYWYRQTLGQGPEFLTYFQNEAQLEKSRLLSDRFSAERPKGSFSTLEIQRTEQGDSAMYLCASGHFSGRGHNYGYTFGSGTRLTVV.

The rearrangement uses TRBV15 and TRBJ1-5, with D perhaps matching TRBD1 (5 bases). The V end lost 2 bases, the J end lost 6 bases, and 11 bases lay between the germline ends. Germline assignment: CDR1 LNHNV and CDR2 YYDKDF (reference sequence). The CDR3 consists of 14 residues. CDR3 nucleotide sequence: TGTGCCACCAGCAGACGAGGGGAGGGTCAGCCCCAGCATTTT. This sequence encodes CATSRRGEGQPQHF.

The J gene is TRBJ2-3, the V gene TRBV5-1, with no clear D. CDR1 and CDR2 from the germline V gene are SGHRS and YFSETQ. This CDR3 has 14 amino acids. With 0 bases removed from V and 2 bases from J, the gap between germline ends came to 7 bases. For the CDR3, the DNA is TGCGCCAGCAGCTTGGTCCAGTCCACAGATACGCAGTATTTT. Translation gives CASSLVQSTDTQYF.

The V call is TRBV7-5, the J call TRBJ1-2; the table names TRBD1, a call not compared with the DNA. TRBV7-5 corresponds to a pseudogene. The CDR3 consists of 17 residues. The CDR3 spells CARSLSMRQGPYYGYTF. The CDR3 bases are TGTGCCAGAAGCTTAAGTATGAGACAGGGTCCGTACTATGGCTACACCTTC.

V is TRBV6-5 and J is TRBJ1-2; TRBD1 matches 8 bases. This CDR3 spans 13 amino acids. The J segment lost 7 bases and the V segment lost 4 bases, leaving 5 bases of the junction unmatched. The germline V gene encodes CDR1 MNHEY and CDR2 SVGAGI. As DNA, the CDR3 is TGTGCCAGCAGTTTGGGACAGGCCCTTGGCTACACCTTC. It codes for CASSLGQALGYTF.

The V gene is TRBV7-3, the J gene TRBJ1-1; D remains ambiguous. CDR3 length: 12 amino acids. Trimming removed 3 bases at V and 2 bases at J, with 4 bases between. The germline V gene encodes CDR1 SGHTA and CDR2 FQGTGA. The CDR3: CASSLSNTEAFF. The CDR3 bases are TGTGCCAGCAGCTTGTCAAACACTGAAGCTTTCTTT.

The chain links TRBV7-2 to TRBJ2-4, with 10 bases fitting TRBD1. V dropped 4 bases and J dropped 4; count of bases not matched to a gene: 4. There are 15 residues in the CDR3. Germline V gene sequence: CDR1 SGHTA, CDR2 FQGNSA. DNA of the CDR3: TGTGCCAGCAGCTGGGGACAGGGGCTAAAAAACATTCAGTACTTC. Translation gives CASSWGQGLKNIQYF.

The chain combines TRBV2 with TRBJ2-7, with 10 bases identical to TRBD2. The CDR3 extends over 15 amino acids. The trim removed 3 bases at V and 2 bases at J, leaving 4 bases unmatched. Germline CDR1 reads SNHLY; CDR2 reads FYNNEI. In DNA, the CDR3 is TGTGCCAGCAGTGAGGGAGCGGGGGGGCCCTACGAGCAGTACTTC. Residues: CASSEGAGGPYEQYF.

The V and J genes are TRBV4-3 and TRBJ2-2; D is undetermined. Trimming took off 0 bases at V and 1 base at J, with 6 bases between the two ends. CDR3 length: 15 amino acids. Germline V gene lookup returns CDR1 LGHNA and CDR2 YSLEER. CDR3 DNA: TGCGCCAGCAGCCAAGACCTCGGGAACACCGGGGAGCTGTTTTTT. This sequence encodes CASSQDLGNTGELFF.

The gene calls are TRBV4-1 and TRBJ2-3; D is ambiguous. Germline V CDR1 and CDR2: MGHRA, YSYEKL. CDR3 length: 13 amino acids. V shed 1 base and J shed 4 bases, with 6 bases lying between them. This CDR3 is CASSQARPDTQYF. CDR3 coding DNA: TGCGCCAGCAGCCAAGCTAGGCCAGATACGCAGTATTTT.

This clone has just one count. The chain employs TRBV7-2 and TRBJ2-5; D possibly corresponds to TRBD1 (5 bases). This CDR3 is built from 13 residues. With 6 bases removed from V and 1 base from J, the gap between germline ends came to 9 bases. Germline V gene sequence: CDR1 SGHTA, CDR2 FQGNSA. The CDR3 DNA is TGTGCCAGCAGACAGGACGGCCAAGAGACCCAGTACTTC. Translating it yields CASRQDGQETQYF.

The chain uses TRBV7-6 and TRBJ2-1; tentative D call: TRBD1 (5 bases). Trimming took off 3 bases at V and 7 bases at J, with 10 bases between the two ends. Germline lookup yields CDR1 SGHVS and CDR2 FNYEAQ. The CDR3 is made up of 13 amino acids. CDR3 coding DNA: TGTGCCAGCAGCTTTCTCCAGGGAAATGAGCAGTTCTTC. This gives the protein CASSFLQGNEQFF.

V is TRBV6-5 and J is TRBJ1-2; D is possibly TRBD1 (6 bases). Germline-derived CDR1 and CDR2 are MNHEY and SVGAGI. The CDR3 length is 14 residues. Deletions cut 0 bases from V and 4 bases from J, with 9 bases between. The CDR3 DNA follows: TGTGCCAGCAGTTACTCAGGGGGACGCTATGGCTACACCTTC. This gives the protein CASSYSGGRYGYTF.

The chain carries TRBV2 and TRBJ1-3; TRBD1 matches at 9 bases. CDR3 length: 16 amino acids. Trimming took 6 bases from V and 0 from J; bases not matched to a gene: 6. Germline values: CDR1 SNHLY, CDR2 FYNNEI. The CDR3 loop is CASRHRGQNSGNTIYF. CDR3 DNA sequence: TGTGCCAGCAGACACAGGGGGCAAAACTCTGGAAACACCATATATTTT.

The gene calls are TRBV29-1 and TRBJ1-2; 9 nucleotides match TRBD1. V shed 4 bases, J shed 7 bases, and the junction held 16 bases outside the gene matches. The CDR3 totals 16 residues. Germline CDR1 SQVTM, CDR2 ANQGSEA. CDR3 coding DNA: TGCAGCGTTGGCCGACCTCCGGGACAGGGTTTTGGTGGCTACACCTTC. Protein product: CSVGRPPGQGFGGYTF.

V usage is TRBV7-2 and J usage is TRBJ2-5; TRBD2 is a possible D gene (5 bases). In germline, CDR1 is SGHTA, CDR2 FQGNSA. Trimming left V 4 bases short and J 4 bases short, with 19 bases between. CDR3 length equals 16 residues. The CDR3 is CASSSRPFGGGETQYF. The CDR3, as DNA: TGTGCCAGCAGCTCCCGGCCCTTCGGCGGAGGAGAGACCCAGTACTTC.

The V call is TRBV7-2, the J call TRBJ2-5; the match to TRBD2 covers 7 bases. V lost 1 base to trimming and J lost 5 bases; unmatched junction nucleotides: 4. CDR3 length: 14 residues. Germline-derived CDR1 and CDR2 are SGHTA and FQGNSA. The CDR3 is CASSLGLGGETQYF. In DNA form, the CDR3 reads TGTGCCAGCAGCTTAGGGCTGGGGGGGGAGACCCAGTACTTC.

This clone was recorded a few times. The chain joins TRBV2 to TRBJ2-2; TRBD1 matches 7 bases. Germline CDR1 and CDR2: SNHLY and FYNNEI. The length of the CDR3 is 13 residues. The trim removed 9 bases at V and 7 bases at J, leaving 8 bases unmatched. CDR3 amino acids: CASDREKGGELFF. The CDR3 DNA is TGTGCCAGTGACAGGGAGAAGGGCGGGGAGCTGTTTTTT. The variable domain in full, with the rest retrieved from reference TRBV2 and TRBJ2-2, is EPEVTQTPSHQVTQMGQEVILRCVPISNHLYFYWYRQILGQKVEFLVSFYNNEISEKSEIFDDQFSVERPDGSNFTLKIRSTKLEDSAMYFCASDREKGGELFFGEGSRLTVL.

DNA for the CDR3: TGCGCCAGCAGCTTGGGACTTCGAGATTCTGGAAACACCATATATTTT. This codes for CASSLGLRDSGNTIYF. The gene calls are TRBV5-1 and TRBJ1-3; D call uncertain. The CDR3 is 16 residues long. The germline V and J ends were trimmed by 0 bases and 1 base, with 11 bases remaining between them. CDR1 and CDR2 from the germline V gene are SGHRS and YFSETQ.